The clone carrying this T cell receptor (beta chain) showed up just a few times. This entry belongs to a study of blood T cell repertoires in COVID-19. Across the study: Samples representing acute and convalescent COVID-19 were sourced from the United States, Italy and Spain. The cDNA or gDNA used as material had been derived from T cells, B-cell-depleted T cells, or PBMCs.

Authors' methods: Cell counts per sample came from amplifying reference gene primers. Sequencing was performed with immunoSEQ multiplex PCR; in TCRdb, only in-frame clones are kept and a portion is missing. That table is the source of V, J and clone size, and D and trimming were worked out from the DNA. The sample gives about 84,000 clones, around 80% of which show up once; under 35% is in the top ten. Between the trimmed V and J ends, which lost 0 bases and 2 bases, there was a span of 12 bases. The CDR3 contains 16 residues. Germline CDR1 is SGHTS and CDR2 is YDEGEE. The source of this sequence is a woman aged 80 or over with acute or convalescent COVID-19. Sequencing input: peripheral blood. The chain links TRBV5-8 to TRBJ2-1; D might be TRBD2 (6 bases). The CDR3 here is CASSLGGDHTYNEQFF. CDR3 DNA: TGTGCCAGCAGCTTGGGGGGGGACCACACCTACAATGAGCAGTTCTTC.